These 21 T cell receptor beta chains were all obtained from the same sample, sequenced in a study of blood T cell repertoires in COVID-19. The method was immunoSEQ multiplex PCR; TCRdb's version includes in-frame clones alone and lacks a portion of them. The data hold 25,000 to 30,000 clones, with about 85% observed a single time. The sample was peripheral blood. These receptors originate from a man aged 50 or older with active or convalescent COVID-19.

The chain's CDR3 is CASSRPAGTEAFF. The CDR3 DNA follows: TGTGCCAGCAGCAGACCGGCGGGGACTGAAGCTTTCTTT. The rearrangement links TRBV7-9 to TRBJ1-1; D unresolved. This CDR3 spans 13 amino acids. Trimming took 5 bases from V and 5 from J, leaving 12 bases between them. Germline lookup yields CDR1 SEHNR and CDR2 FQNEAQ (reference sequence).

This sequence joins TRBV19 and TRBJ1-5, with TRBD1 matching 7 bases. CDR1 and CDR2 (germline): LNHDA, SQIVND (reference sequence). CDR3 length: 15 residues. V was clipped by 3 bases and J by 1 base; unmatched bases: 3. The CDR3 sequence is CASSILGQSNQPQHF. DNA for the CDR3: TGTGCCAGTAGTATTTTGGGACAGAGCAATCAGCCCCAGCATTTT.

The rearrangement joins TRBV21-1 to TRBJ1-2; TRBD1 is taken as the D call from the table, unchecked against the DNA. TRBV21-1 has pseudogene status. The CDR3 covers 17 residues. CDR3 residues: CASSPRFGDRALYGYTF. DNA for the CDR3: TGTGCCAGCAGCCCAAGATTCGGAGACAGGGCCCTCTATGGCTACACCTTC.

The V call is TRBV11-3, the J call TRBJ1-2, with D possibly matching TRBD1 (6 bases). Germline lookup yields CDR1 SGHNT and CDR2 YENEEA. The CDR3 is 15 residues long. V gave up 0 bases and J gave up 6 bases, with 14 bases separating them. Here the CDR3 reads CASSLEGIQGDGYTF. The CDR3 DNA reads TGTGCCAGCAGCTTAGAGGGTATACAGGGCGATGGCTACACCTTC.

This chain uses TRBV5-1 with TRBJ2-3, with D tentatively TRBD2 (5 bases). Germline-derived CDR1 and CDR2 are SGHRS and YFSETQ. Trimming removed 0 bases at V and 11 bases at J, with 10 bases between. The CDR3 has 12 amino acids. The CDR3, as DNA: TGCGCCAGCAGCTTGGAGGCGGGCAAGCAGTATTTT. Translating it yields CASSLEAGKQYF.

The rearrangement links TRBV4-1 to TRBJ2-5, with D possibly TRBD1 on 6 matching bases. V lost 2 bases to trimming and J lost 1 base, with 8 bases between them. The CDR3 consists of 14 residues. The germline gives CDR1 MGHRA, CDR2 YSYEKL. The CDR3 loop reads CASSQSGAQETQYF. CDR3 DNA: TGCGCCAGCAGCCAATCAGGGGCCCAAGAGACCCAGTACTTC.

The V and J genes are TRBV19 and TRBJ2-4; 8 positions match TRBD1. Germline V gene lookup returns CDR1 LNHDA and CDR2 SQIVND (reference sequence). With 5 bases clipped from V and 9 bases from J, the junction kept 6 bases outside the gene matches. This CDR3 is 13 amino acids long. The DNA for the CDR3 is TGTGCCAGTAGTCGGACAGGGAAGGTCATTCAGTACTTC. This encodes CASSRTGKVIQYF.

The genes are TRBV3-1 (or the pseudogene TRBV3-2) and TRBJ2-1, with 7 bases fitting TRBD2. V lost 0 bases to trimming and J lost 10 bases; unmatched junction nucleotides: 3. The CDR3 sequence is 13 residues long. The V gene's germline CDR1 is LGHDT and CDR2 YNNKEL (reference sequence). CDR3 residues: CASSQERGYEQFF. CDR3 bases: TGTGCCAGCAGCCAAGAGCGGGGGTACGAGCAGTTCTTC.

This chain connects TRBV2 to TRBJ2-7; 10 bases align to TRBD2. Germline V gives CDR1 SNHLY, CDR2 FYNNEI. The V and J ends lost 7 bases and 5 bases, in that order; junction bases with no gene match: 8. The CDR3 sequence is 14 residues long. In DNA, the CDR3 is TGTGCCAGCACCGAGCGGGAGGGTTCGGACGAGCAGTACTTC. This gives the protein CASTEREGSDEQYF.

The chain has TRBV29-1 and TRBJ2-2; 8 bases align to TRBD1. The CDR3 extends over 15 amino acids. Germline loops: CDR1 SQVTM, CDR2 ANQGSEA. The V and J ends lost 4 bases and 3 bases, in that order; junction bases with no gene match: 7. The CDR3 bases are TGCAGCGTTGGCCACCAGGGGGCCCACACCGGGGAGCTGTTTTTT. This sequence encodes CSVGHQGAHTGELFF.

The chain recombines TRBV27 with TRBJ1-3, with TRBD1 identical over 8 bases. The V and J ends lost 4 bases and 4 bases, in that order; junction bases with no gene match: 6. The CDR3 loop spans 15 amino acids. Germline CDR1 and CDR2: MNHEY and SMNVEV (reference sequence). The CDR3 spells CASSSQGAFGNTIYF. The CDR3 region has the DNA TGTGCCAGCAGTTCCCAGGGGGCATTCGGAAACACCATATATTTT.

The rearrangement links TRBV10-1 to TRBJ2-2; 16 bases are shared with TRBD2. The V gene's germline CDR1 is WNHNN and CDR2 SYGVQD (reference sequence). The ends lost 7 bases at V and 5 bases at J; junction bases unmatched: 13. CDR3 size: 19 residues. The CDR3 protein is CASTTSGTSGGAFTGELFF. The CDR3 coding sequence is TGCGCCAGCACCACCTCCGGGACTAGCGGGGGGGCCTTTACCGGGGAGCTGTTTTTT.

The chain has TRBV10-2 and TRBJ2-1; TRBD2 matches 7 bases. J gave up 9 bases and V 0 bases, and 11 bases lay outside the gene matches. Germline values: CDR1 WSHSY, CDR2 SAAADI. This CDR3 has 16 amino acids. CDR3 protein: CASSESPREPRSEQFF. DNA for the CDR3: TGCGCCAGCAGTGAGTCGCCGCGGGAGCCCCGCTCTGAGCAGTTCTTC.

In DNA, the CDR3 is TGTGCCAGCAGCTTACCGGGGTCCTACGAGCAGTACTTC. Translated, it gives CASSLPGSYEQYF. J is TRBJ2-7 and V is TRBV11-2; TRBD2 is a possible D gene (5 bases). Germline assignment: CDR1 SGHAT and CDR2 FQNNGV. This CDR3 has 13 residues. V lost 2 bases and J 1 base, leaving 6 bases between the germline ends. The entire variable domain, with the rest obtained from reference TRBV11-2 and TRBJ2-7, is as follows: EAGVAQSPRYKIIEKRQSVAFWCNPISGHATLYWYQQILGQGPKLLIQFQNNGVVDDSQLPKDRFSAERLKGVDSTLKIQPAKLEDSAVYLCASSLPGSYEQYFGPGTRLTVT.

The V gene is TRBV6-2 or TRBV6-3, the J gene TRBJ2-2; weak D call: TRBD1 (5 bases). The V and J ends lost 2 bases and 3 bases respectively, with 7 bases between them. Looked up from germline, CDR1 is MNHEY and CDR2 is SVGEGT. There are 14 residues in the CDR3. The DNA of the CDR3 is TGTGCCAGCAGTTACCAGGGCCACACCGGGGAGCTGTTTTTT. This encodes CASSYQGHTGELFF.

The rearrangement uses TRBV6-6 and TRBJ2-6; tentative D call: TRBD1 (6 bases). Per the germline V gene, CDR1 is MNHNY and CDR2 is SVGAGI (reference sequence). The V and J ends lost 4 bases and 3 bases respectively, with 10 bases between them. This CDR3 is built from 15 residues. The CDR3 coding sequence is TGTGCCAGCAGTTTCAGGGGTTATGGGGCCAACGTCCTGACTTTC. The encoded protein is CASSFRGYGANVLTF.

This clone was observed a single time. As the CDR3 is not closed by the conserved phenylalanine or tryptophan, this likely results from a read error. No DNA is shown, since the ends of the CDR3 on it are uncertain; the CDR3 is the one TCRdb lists. The V and J genes are TRBV5-1 and TRBJ2-7; TRBD1 is taken as the D call from the table, unchecked against the DNA. The CDR3 contains 8 residues when both ends are counted. CDR1 SGHRS and CDR2 YFSETQ come from the germline V gene. The CDR3 loop reads CASSLQQI.

This chain joins TRBV2 and TRBJ1-2, with 9 bases that match TRBD1. This CDR3 comprises 14 residues. J was trimmed by 6 bases and V by 7 bases; bases with no gene match: 9. The germline V gene has CDR1 SNHLY and CDR2 FYNNEI. In DNA form, the CDR3 reads TGTGCCAGCACCATGACAGGGGGATATAATGGCTACACCTTC. Its translation is CASTMTGGYNGYTF.

The rearrangement uses TRBV6-2 or TRBV6-3 and TRBJ2-3; the match to TRBD2 covers 11 bases. Trimming cost V 2 bases and J 0 bases; bases outside gene matches: 10. The CDR3 extends over 19 amino acids. Germline V gives CDR1 MNHEY, CDR2 SVGEGT. CDR3 in amino acids: CASSYPETSGKPSTDTQYF. DNA of the CDR3: TGTGCCAGCAGTTACCCAGAGACTAGCGGGAAACCTAGCACAGATACGCAGTATTTT.

The chain recombines TRBV6-5 with TRBJ2-7; 12 bases map to TRBD2. V lost 7 bases to trimming and J lost 7 bases; unmatched junction nucleotides: 8. Germline V gene sequence: CDR1 MNHEY, CDR2 SVGAGI. CDR3 size: 14 residues. The CDR3 region has the DNA TGTGCCAGCAACCCTAGCGGGGGGGCTGAGGAGCAGTACTTC. Protein product: CASNPSGGAEEQYF.

CDR3 DNA sequence: TGCGCCAGCAGCCAATATAACACAGGGGCCAATGAGCAGTTCTTC. It specifies CASSQYNTGANEQFF. The chain couples TRBV4-1 to TRBJ2-1; 7 nucleotides line up with TRBD1. Germline lookup yields CDR1 MGHRA and CDR2 YSYEKL. The CDR3 extends over 15 amino acids. The J segment lost 6 bases and the V segment lost 2 bases, leaving 7 bases of the junction unmatched.